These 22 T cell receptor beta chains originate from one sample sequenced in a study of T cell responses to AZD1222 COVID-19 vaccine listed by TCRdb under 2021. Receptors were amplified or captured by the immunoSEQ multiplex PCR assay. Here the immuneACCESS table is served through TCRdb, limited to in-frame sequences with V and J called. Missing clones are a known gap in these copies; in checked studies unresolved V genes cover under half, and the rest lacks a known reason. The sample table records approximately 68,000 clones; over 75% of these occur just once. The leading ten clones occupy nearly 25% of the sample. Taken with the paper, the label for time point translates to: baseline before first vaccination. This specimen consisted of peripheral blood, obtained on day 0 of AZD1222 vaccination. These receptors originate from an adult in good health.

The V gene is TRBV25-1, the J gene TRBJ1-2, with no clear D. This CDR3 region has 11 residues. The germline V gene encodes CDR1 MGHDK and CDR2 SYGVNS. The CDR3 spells CGTEDNYGYTF. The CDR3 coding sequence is TGTGGGACGGAGGATAACTATGGCTACACCTTC.

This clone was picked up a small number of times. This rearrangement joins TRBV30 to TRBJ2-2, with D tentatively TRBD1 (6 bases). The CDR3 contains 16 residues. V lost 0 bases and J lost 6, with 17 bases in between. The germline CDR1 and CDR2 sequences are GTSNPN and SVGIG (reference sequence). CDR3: CAWSVGRTAVPGELFF. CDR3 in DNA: TGTGCCTGGAGTGTAGGTAGGACAGCAGTCCCCGGGGAGCTGTTTTTT.

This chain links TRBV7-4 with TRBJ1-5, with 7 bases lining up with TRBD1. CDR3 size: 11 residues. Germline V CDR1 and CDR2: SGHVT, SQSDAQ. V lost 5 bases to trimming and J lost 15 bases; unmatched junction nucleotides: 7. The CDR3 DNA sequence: TGTGCCAGCAGCAGGGGCACAGGGGTGCATTTT. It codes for CASSRGTGVHF. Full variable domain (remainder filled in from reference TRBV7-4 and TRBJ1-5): GAGVSQSPRYKVAKRGRDVALRCDSISGHVTLYWYRQTLGQGSEVLTYSQSDAQRDKSGRPSGRFSAERPERSVSTLKIQRTEQGDSAVYLCASSRGTGVHFGDGTRLSIL.

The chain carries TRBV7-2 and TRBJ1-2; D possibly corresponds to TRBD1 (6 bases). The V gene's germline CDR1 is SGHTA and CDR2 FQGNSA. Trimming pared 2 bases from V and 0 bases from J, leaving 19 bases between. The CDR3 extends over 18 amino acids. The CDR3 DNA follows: TGTGCCAGCAGCTTACCCCCAGGGGCGCTCACCTCTAACTATGGCTACACCTTC. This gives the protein CASSLPPGALTSNYGYTF. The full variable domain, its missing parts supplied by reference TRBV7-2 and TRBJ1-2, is GAGVSQSPSNKVTEKGKDVELRCDPISGHTALYWYRQSLGQGLEFLIYFQGNSAPDKSGLPSDRFSAERTGGSVSTLTIQRTQQEDSAVYLCASSLPPGALTSNYGYTFGSGTRLTVV.

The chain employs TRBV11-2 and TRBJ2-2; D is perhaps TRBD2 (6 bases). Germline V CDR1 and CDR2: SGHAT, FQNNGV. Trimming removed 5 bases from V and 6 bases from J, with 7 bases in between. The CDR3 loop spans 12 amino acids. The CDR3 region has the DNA TGTGCCAGCAGCGGGGAGGCCGGGGAGCTGTTTTTT. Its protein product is CASSGEAGELFF.

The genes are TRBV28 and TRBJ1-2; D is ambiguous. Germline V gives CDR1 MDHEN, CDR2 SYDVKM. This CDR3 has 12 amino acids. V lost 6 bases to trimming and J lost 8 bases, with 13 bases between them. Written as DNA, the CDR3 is TGTGCCAGCAGGCCACCCTGGCAGGGCTACACCTTC. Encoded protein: CASRPPWQGYTF.

CDR3 nucleotide sequence: TGTGCCTGGAGGGACCCCGCAGGAAAACTGTTTTTT. Encoded protein: CAWRDPAGKLFF. The chain uses TRBV30 and TRBJ1-4; D remains unclear. Deletions cut 3 bases from V and 10 bases from J, with 12 bases between. The V gene's germline CDR1 is GTSNPN and CDR2 SVGIG (reference sequence). The CDR3 is 12 amino acids.

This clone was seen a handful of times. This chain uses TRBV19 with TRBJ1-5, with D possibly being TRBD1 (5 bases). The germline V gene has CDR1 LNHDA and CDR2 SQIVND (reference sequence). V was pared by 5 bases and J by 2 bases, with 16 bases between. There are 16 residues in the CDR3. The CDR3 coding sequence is TGTGCCAGTAGTTTACATCGGGACTTGGGCAATCAGCCCCAGCATTTT. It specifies CASSLHRDLGNQPQHF.

CDR3 region: CSASPGQGYQETQYF. In DNA form, the CDR3 reads TGCAGTGCTAGTCCAGGGCAAGGGTACCAAGAGACCCAGTACTTC. The genes are TRBV20-1 and TRBJ2-5, with a possible D match to TRBD1 (5 bases). Per germline, CDR1 DFQATT and CDR2 SNEGSKA (reference sequence). With 3 bases removed from V and 0 bases from J, the gap between germline ends came to 14 bases. The CDR3 spans 15 residues.

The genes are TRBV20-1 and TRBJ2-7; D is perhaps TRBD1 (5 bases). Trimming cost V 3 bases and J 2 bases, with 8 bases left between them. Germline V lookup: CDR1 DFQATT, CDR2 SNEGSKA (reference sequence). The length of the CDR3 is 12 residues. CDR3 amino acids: CSASTGAYEQYF. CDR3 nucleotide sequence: TGCAGTGCTAGTACAGGAGCCTACGAGCAGTACTTC.

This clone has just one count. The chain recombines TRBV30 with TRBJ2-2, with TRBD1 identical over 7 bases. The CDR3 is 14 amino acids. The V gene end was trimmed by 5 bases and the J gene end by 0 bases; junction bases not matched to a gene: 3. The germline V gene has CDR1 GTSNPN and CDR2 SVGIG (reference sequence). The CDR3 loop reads CAWPGQTNTGELFF. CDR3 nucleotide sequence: TGTGCCTGGCCGGGACAGACGAACACCGGGGAGCTGTTTTTT.

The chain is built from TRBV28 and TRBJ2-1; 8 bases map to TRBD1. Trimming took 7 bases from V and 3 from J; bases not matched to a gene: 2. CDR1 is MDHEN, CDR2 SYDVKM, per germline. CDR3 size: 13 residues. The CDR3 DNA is TGTGCCAGCACCGACAGGGGCTACAATGAGCAGTTCTTC. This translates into CASTDRGYNEQFF.

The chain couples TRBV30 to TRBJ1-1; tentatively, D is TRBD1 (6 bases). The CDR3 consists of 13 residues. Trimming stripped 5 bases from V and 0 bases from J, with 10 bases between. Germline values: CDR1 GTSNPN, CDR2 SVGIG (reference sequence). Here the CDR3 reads CAWLGQLNTEAFF. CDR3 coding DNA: TGTGCCTGGCTAGGACAGTTGAACACTGAAGCTTTCTTT.

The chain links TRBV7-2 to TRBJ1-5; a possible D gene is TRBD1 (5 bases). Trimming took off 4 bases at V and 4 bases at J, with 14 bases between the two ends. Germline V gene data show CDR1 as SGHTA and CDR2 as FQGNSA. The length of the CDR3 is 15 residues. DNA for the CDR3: TGTGCCAGCAGCTCGGTCCTCAAGGGGAATCAGCCCCAGCATTTT. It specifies CASSSVLKGNQPQHF.

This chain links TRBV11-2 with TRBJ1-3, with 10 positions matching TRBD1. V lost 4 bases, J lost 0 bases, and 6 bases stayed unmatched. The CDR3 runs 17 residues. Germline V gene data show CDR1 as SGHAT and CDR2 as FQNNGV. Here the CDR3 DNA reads TGTGCCAGCAGCTGGGACAGGGGTAGGGTCTCTGGAAACACCATATATTTT. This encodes CASSWDRGRVSGNTIYF. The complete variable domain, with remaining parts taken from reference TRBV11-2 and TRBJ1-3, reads EAGVAQSPRYKIIEKRQSVAFWCNPISGHATLYWYQQILGQGPKLLIQFQNNGVVDDSQLPKDRFSAERLKGVDSTLKIQPAKLEDSAVYLCASSWDRGRVSGNTIYFGEGSWLTVV.

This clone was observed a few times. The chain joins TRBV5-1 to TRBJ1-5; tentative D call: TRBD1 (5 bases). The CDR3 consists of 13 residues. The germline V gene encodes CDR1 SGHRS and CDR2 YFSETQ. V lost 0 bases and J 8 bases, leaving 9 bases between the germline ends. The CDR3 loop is CASSLVGGEPQHF. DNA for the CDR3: TGCGCCAGCAGCTTGGTTGGGGGAGAGCCCCAGCATTTT. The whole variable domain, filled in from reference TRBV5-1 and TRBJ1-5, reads KAGVTQTPRYLIKTRGQQVTLSCSPISGHRSVSWYQQTPGQGLQFLFEYFSETQRNKGNFPGRFSGRQFSNSRSEMNVSTLELGDSALYLCASSLVGGEPQHFGDGTRLSIL.

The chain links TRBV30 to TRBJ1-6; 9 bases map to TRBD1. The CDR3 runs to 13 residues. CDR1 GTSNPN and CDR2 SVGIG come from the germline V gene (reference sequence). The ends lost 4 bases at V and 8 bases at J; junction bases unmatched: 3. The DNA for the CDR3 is TGTGCCTGGATGAGGACAGGGGATTCACCCCTCCACTTT. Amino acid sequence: CAWMRTGDSPLHF. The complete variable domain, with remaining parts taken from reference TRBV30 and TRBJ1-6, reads SQTIHQWPATLVQPVGSPLSLECTVEGTSNPNLYWYRQAAGRGLQLLFYSVGIGQISSEVPQNLSASRPQDRQFILSSKKLLLSDSGFYLCAWMRTGDSPLHFGNGTRLTVT.

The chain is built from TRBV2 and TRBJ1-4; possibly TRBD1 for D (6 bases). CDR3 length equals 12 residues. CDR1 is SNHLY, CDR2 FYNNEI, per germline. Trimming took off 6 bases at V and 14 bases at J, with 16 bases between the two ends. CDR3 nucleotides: TGTGCCAGCAGGGACAGCTCTCCGAGCCTGTTTTTT. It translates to CASRDSSPSLFF.

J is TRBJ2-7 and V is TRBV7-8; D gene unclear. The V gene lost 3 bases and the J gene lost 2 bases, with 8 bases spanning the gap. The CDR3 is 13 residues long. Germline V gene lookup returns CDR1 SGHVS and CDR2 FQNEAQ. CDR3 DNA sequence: TGTGCCAGCAGCTTCGGAGTCACCTACGAGCAGTACTTC. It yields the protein CASSFGVTYEQYF. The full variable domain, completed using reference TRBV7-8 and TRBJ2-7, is GAGVSQSPRYKVAKRGQDVALRCDPISGHVSLFWYQQALGQGPEFLTYFQNEAQLDKSGLPSDRFFAERPEGSVSTLKIQRTQQEDSAVYLCASSFGVTYEQYFGPGTRLTVT.

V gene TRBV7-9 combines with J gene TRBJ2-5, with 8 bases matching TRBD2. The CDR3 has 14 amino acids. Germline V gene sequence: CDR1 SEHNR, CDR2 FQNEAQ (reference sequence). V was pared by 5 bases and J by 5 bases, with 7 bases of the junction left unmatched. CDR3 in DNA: TGTGCCAGCAGCCGTAGCGGGGCCGGGGAGACCCAGTACTTC. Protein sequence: CASSRSGAGETQYF.

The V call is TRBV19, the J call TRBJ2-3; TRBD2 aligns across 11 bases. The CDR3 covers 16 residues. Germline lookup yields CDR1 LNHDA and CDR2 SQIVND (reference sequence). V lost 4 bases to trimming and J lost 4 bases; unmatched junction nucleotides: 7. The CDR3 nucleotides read TGTGCCAGTAGTACGCGACTAGCGGGGCTGTCAGATACGCAGTATTTT. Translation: CASSTRLAGLSDTQYF.

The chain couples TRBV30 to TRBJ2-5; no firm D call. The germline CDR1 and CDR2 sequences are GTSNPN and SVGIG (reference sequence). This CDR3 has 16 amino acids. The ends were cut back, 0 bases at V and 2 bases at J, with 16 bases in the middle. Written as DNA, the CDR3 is TGTGCCTGGAGTGTAGGCATAGGGTCCTCTCAAGAGACCCAGTACTTC. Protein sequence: CAWSVGIGSSQETQYF.